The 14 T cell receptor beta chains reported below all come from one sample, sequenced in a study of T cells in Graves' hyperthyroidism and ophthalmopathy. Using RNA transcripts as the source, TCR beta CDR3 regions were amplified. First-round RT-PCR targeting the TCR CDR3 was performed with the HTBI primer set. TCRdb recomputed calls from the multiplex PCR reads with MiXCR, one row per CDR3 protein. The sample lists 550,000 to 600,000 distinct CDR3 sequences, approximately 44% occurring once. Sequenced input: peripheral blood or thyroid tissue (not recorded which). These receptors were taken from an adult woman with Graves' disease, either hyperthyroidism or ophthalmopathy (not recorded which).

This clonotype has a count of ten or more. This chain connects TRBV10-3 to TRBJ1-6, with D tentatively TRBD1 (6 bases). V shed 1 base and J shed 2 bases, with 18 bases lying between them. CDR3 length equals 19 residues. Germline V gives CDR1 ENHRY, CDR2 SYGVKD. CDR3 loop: CAISELLHGGGTYNSPLHF. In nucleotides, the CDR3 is TGTGCCATCAGTGAGTTACTACACGGTGGGGGCACCTATAATTCACCCCTCCACTTT.

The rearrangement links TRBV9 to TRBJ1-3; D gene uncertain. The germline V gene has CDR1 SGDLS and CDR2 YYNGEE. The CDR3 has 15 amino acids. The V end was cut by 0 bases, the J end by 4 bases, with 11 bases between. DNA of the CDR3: TGTGCCAGCAGCGTAGGTGCGGAGGCCGGAAACACCATATATTTT. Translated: CASSVGAEAGNTIYF.

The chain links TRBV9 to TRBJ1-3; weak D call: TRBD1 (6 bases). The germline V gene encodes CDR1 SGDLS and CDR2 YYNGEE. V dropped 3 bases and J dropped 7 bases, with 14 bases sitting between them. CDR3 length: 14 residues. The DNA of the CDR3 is TGTGCCAGCAGCGACGTACAGGGTGCGAACACCATATATTTT. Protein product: CASSDVQGANTIYF.

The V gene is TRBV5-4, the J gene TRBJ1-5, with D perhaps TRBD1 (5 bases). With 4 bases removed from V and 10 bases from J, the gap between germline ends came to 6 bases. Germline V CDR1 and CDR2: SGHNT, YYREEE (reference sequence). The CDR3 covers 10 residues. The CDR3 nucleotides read TGTGCCAGCAGCAGGGACCCCCAGCATTTT. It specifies CASSRDPQHF.

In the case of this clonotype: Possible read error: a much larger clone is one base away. The CDR3 here is CASSYGQGGYNSPLHF. The CDR3 nucleotides are TGCGCCAGCAGCTACGGACAGGGGGGGTATAATTCACCCCTCCACTTT. The gene calls are TRBV5-1 and TRBJ1-6; 10 bases are shared with TRBD1. The germline V gene has CDR1 SGHRS and CDR2 YFSETQ. The CDR3 extends over 16 amino acids. V lost 3 bases and J lost 4; bases outside the gene matches: 4.

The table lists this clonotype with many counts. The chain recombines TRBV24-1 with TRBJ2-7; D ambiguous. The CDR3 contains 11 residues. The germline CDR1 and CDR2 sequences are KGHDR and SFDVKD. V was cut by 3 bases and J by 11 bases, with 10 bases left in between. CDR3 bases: TGTGCCACCAGTGATCAAGGCTGGGAGTACTTC. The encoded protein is CATSDQGWEYF.

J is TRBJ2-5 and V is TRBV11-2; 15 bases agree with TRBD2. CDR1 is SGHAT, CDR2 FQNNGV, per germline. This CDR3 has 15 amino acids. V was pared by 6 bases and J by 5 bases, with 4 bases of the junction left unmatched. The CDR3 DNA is TGTGCCAGCAGACGCGGGACTAGCGGGAGGGAGACCCAGTACTTC. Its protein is CASRRGTSGRETQYF. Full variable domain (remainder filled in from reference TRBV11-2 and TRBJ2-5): EAGVAQSPRYKIIEKRQSVAFWCNPISGHATLYWYQQILGQGPKLLIQFQNNGVVDDSQLPKDRFSAERLKGVDSTLKIQPAKLEDSAVYLCASRRGTSGRETQYFGPGTRLLVL.

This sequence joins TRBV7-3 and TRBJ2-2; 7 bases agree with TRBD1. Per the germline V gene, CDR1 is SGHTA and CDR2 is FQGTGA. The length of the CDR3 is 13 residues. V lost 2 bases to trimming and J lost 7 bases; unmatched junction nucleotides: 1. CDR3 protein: CASSLQGDGELFF. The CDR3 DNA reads TGTGCCAGCAGCTTACAGGGGGACGGGGAGCTGTTTTTT.

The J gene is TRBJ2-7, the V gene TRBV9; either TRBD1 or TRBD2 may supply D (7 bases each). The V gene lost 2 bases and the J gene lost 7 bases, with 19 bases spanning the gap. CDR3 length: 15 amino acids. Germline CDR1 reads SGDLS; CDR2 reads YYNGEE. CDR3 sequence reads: CASSVRGSGTGEQYF. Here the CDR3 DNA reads TGTGCCAGCAGCGTCAGGGGGAGCGGGACCGGGGAGCAGTACTTC.

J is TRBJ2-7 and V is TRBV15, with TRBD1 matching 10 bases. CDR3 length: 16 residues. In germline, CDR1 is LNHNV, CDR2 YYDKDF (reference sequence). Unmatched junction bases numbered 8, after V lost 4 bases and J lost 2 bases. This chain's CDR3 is CATSKERTGGPYEQYF. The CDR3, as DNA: TGTGCCACCAGCAAAGAGAGGACAGGGGGACCCTACGAGCAGTACTTC.

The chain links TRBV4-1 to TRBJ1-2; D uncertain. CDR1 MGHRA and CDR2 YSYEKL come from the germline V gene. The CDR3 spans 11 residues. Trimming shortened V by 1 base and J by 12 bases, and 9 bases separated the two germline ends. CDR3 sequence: CASSQGHGDTF. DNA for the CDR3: TGCGCCAGCAGCCAAGGCCACGGCGACACCTTC.

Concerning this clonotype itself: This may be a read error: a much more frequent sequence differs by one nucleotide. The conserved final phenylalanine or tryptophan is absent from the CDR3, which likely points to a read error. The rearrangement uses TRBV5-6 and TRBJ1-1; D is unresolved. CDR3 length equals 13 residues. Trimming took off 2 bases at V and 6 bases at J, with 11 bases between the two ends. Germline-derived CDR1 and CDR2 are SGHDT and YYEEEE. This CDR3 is CASSFRRVAEAFL. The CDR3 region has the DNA TGTGCCAGCAGCTTTCGGAGGGTCGCTGAAGCTTTCCTT.

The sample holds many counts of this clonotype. The CDR3 sequence: CASSPFVREKLFF. In DNA form, the CDR3 reads TGTGCCAGCAGCCCGTTTGTCAGAGAAAAACTGTTTTTT. The chain employs TRBV16 and TRBJ1-4, with D uncertain. Germline CDR1 KGHSY, CDR2 FQNENV. The germline V and J ends were trimmed by 4 bases and 8 bases, with 11 bases remaining between them. CDR3 length: 13 amino acids.

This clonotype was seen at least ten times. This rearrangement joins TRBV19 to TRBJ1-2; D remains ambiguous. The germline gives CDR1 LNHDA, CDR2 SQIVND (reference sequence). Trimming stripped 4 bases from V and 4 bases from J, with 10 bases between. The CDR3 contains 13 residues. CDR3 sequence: CASSTSTFYGYTF. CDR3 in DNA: TGTGCCAGTAGTACTTCGACATTCTATGGCTACACCTTC.